The 6 T cell receptor beta chains reported below all come from one sample, sequenced in a study of T-cell memory formation after mild COVID-19 (dated by TCRdb to the early 2020s). The library was generated by 5' RACE. These reads were obtained on an Illumina NovaSeq 6000. TCRdb handled the public reads itself, with Q25 trimming in fastp and clone calling in MiXCR, and kept productive beta chains. Every entry covers one CDR3 protein and lists the most common genes and DNA from its rows. The sample contains under 450,000 distinct CDR3 sequences, 13% to 15% of them found a single time. 20% to 25% of the sample comes from the top ten. Source material: PBMCs or a T cell subset sorted from them (not recorded which). Source of these receptors: a man aged 18 to 30 who had mild COVID-19 (a few samples of this study predate the infection). The sample titles of this study are shuffled in the database, so cell type and time point are left out; the donor was told from shared clones.

The rearrangement links TRBV4-3 to TRBJ1-2; D possibly corresponds to TRBD1 (6 bases). Looked up from germline, CDR1 is LGHNA and CDR2 is YSLEER. V lost 4 bases and J lost 2, with 11 bases in between. This CDR3 is 14 amino acids long. The chain's CDR3 is CASSRTDRNYGYTF. In nucleotides, the CDR3 is TGCGCCAGCAGCCGGACGGACAGAAACTATGGCTACACCTTC.

J is TRBJ2-7 and V is TRBV28; TRBD1 matches at 9 bases. Germline CDR1 MDHEN, CDR2 SYDVKM. This CDR3 is 15 amino acids long. V was clipped by 4 bases and J by 1 base; unmatched bases: 5. CDR3 loop: CASSSRGTGSYEQYF. CDR3 sequence (DNA): TGTGCCAGCAGTTCCCGGGGGACAGGGTCCTACGAGCAGTACTTC.

This clonotype was seen ten or more times. The chain carries TRBV10-1 and TRBJ2-1; D is possibly TRBD2 (6 bases). Deletions cut 3 bases from V and 6 bases from J, with 15 bases between. Germline V gene lookup returns CDR1 WNHNN and CDR2 SYGVQD (reference sequence). The CDR3 is made up of 15 amino acids. CDR3 sequence (DNA): TGCGCCAGCAGTGAATCGGGCGGGGACTTCAATGAGCAGTTCTTC. Residues: CASSESGGDFNEQFF.

This clonotype was observed a handful of times. The rearrangement links TRBV5-5 to TRBJ1-1; tentatively, D is TRBD1 (6 bases). The V and J ends lost 10 bases and 4 bases respectively, with 20 bases between them. Germline V lookup: CDR1 SGHKS, CDR2 YYEKEE (reference sequence). The CDR3 loop spans 14 amino acids. The CDR3 loop reads CAAPQGGGATEAFF. CDR3 nucleotides: TGTGCCGCCCCACAGGGAGGGGGGGCCACTGAAGCTTTCTTT.

This clonotype has just a few counts. V is TRBV29-1 and J is TRBJ2-7, with D possibly being TRBD2 (6 bases). V was clipped by 6 bases and J by 0 bases, with 12 bases between them. CDR3 length equals 13 residues. Germline V CDR1 and CDR2: SQVTM, ANQGSEA. CDR3 loop: CSVEGSGSYEQYF. The CDR3 DNA follows: TGCAGCGTGGAGGGGTCCGGCTCCTACGAGCAGTACTTC.

The sample holds a few counts of this clonotype. This rearrangement joins TRBV11-2 to TRBJ2-3; no reliable D call. Germline V gene data show CDR1 as SGHAT and CDR2 as FQNNGV. V gave up 0 bases and J gave up 9 bases, with 4 bases separating them. This CDR3 comprises 11 residues. This chain's CDR3 is CASSLDVTQYF. The DNA of the CDR3 is TGTGCCAGCAGCTTAGATGTCACGCAGTATTTT. The whole variable domain, remainder taken from reference TRBV11-2 and TRBJ2-3, is EAGVAQSPRYKIIEKRQSVAFWCNPISGHATLYWYQQILGQGPKLLIQFQNNGVVDDSQLPKDRFSAERLKGVDSTLKIQPAKLEDSAVYLCASSLDVTQYFGPGTRLTVL.